The 12 T cell receptor beta chains listed next were all sequenced from one sample in a study of cytomegalovirus exposure and HLA in healthy donors. The PCR ran on 60 Vbeta and 13 Jbeta primers. Only in-frame clones appear in the TCRdb table, and some are missing; sequencing was by immunoSEQ multiplex PCR. The table shows about 140,000 clones, with around 80% occurring only once. The sequenced material came from PBMCs. The receptors were gathered from a female donor in good health and CMV-seronegative.

This clone was recorded a few times. Different DNA sequences within this sample yield the same CDR3. V gene TRBV30 combines with J gene TRBJ1-1, with no clear D. V was clipped by 3 bases and J by 0 bases, with 8 bases between them. CDR3 size: 13 residues. Germline lookup yields CDR1 GTSNPN and CDR2 SVGIG (reference sequence). The CDR3 sequence is CAWSPGMNTEAFF. CDR3 bases: TGTGCCTGGAGCCCGGGGATGAACACTGAAGCTTTCTTT. The full variable domain, completed using reference TRBV30 and TRBJ1-1, is SQTIHQWPATLVQPVGSPLSLECTVEGTSNPNLYWYRQAAGRGLQLLFYSVGIGQISSEVPQNLSASRPQDRQFILSSKKLLLSDSGFYLCAWSPGMNTEAFFGQGTRLTVV.

This clone came up a few times. This rearrangement joins TRBV19 to TRBJ2-3, with D maybe TRBD1 (6 bases). Looked up from germline, CDR1 is LNHDA and CDR2 is SQIVND (reference sequence). The CDR3 runs to 15 residues. The V gene lost 4 bases and the J gene lost 8 bases, with 19 bases spanning the gap. The CDR3 DNA follows: TGTGCCAGTAGTACCTACACCAGGGGTCAGGGTACGCAGTATTTT. Protein sequence: CASSTYTRGQGTQYF.

V is TRBV18 and J is TRBJ1-6; 10 nucleotides align to TRBD1. Per the germline V gene, CDR1 is KGHSH and CDR2 is LQKENI. V shed 3 bases, J shed 7 bases, and the junction held 6 bases outside the gene matches. The CDR3 covers 16 residues. The CDR3 loop reads CASSPRGQGGNSPLHF. The CDR3 DNA sequence: TGTGCCAGCTCACCTCGAGGACAGGGGGGAAATTCACCCCTCCACTTT.

This chain joins TRBV19 and TRBJ2-7; TRBD1 matches at 7 bases. From germline, CDR1 is LNHDA and CDR2 SQIVND (reference sequence). The CDR3 totals 15 residues. Trimming took 3 bases from V and 6 from J; bases not matched to a gene: 11. The CDR3 sequence is CASSMLPGQSGEQYF. In nucleotides, the CDR3 is TGTGCCAGTAGTATGTTGCCGGGACAGTCGGGCGAGCAGTACTTC.

The V and J genes are TRBV6-4 and TRBJ2-1; 11 bases are shared with TRBD2. This CDR3 is built from 16 residues. CDR1 MRHNA and CDR2 SNTAGT come from the germline V gene. Trimming at V came to 4 bases and at J to 6 bases, leaving 8 bases not matched to a gene. The CDR3 DNA follows: TGTGCCAGCAGTGTACTAGCGGGGGATGGGCTCAATGAGCAGTTCTTC. It is translated as CASSVLAGDGLNEQFF.

This chain uses TRBV11-2 with TRBJ1-4; tentative D call: TRBD1 (5 bases). This CDR3 region has 17 residues. V was clipped by 5 bases and J by 6 bases, with 22 bases between them. Germline V gene lookup returns CDR1 SGHAT and CDR2 FQNNGV. CDR3 nucleotide sequence: TGTGCCAGCAGCGGAAGGCAGGGAAAGGCGGTATATGAAAAACTGTTTTTT. Translating it yields CASSGRQGKAVYEKLFF.

This clone occurred once. This sequence joins TRBV5-4 and TRBJ1-4; D possibly corresponds to TRBD1 (5 bases). Trimming cost V 4 bases and J 6 bases, with 10 bases left between them. The CDR3 is made up of 13 amino acids. Germline CDR1 and CDR2: SGHNT and YYREEE (reference sequence). CDR3 sequence: CASSREGYEKLFF. Written as DNA, the CDR3 is TGTGCCAGCAGCCGGGAGGGGTATGAAAAACTGTTTTTT.

This clone showed up just once. The chain couples TRBV6-6 to TRBJ1-2; D is ambiguous. Per the germline V gene, CDR1 is MNHNY and CDR2 is SVGAGI (reference sequence). V was pared by 2 bases and J by 0 bases, with 4 bases between. The CDR3 length is 13 residues. The CDR3 region has the DNA TGTGCCAGCAGTTACCTGTCTAACTATGGCTACACCTTC. This gives the protein CASSYLSNYGYTF.

The V and J genes are TRBV27 and TRBJ2-1, with D unclear. The germline gives CDR1 MNHEY, CDR2 SMNVEV (reference sequence). V gave up 2 bases and J gave up 3 bases, with 5 bases separating them. This CDR3 is built from 13 residues. In nucleotides, the CDR3 is TGTGCCAGCAGTTTAGGGCTCTACAATGAGCAGTTCTTC. Encoded protein: CASSLGLYNEQFF.

J is TRBJ2-2 and V is TRBV5-4; TRBD1 is a possible D gene (6 bases). Germline V gene sequence: CDR1 SGHNT, CDR2 YYREEE (reference sequence). V was trimmed by 8 bases and J by 5 bases, leaving 19 bases between them. This CDR3 contains 15 residues. The CDR3 region has the DNA TGTGCCAGTGCTGCTTGGGGGCTTGGTACCGGGGAGCTGTTTTTT. This gives the protein CASAAWGLGTGELFF.

V is TRBV21-1 and J is TRBJ2-5; the listed D gene, TRBD2, was not tested against the DNA. TRBV21-1 is tagged as a pseudogene. The CDR3 sequence is 21 residues long. The CDR3 here is CASSTVIKLAGVRAGWETQYF. For the CDR3, the DNA is TGTGCCAGCAGCACAGTTATCAAACTAGCGGGGGTTAGGGCCGGGTGGGAGACCCAGTACTTC.

This clone was picked up one time. The chain uses TRBV5-4 and TRBJ1-1; D might be TRBD1 (5 bases). Trimming cost V 4 bases and J 6 bases, with 16 bases left between them. The germline V gene encodes CDR1 SGHNT and CDR2 YYREEE (reference sequence). The CDR3 has 14 residues. In nucleotides, the CDR3 is TGTGCCAGCAGCATGCAGGGAGGTGGGGCTGAAGCTTTCTTT. It codes for CASSMQGGGAEAFF.